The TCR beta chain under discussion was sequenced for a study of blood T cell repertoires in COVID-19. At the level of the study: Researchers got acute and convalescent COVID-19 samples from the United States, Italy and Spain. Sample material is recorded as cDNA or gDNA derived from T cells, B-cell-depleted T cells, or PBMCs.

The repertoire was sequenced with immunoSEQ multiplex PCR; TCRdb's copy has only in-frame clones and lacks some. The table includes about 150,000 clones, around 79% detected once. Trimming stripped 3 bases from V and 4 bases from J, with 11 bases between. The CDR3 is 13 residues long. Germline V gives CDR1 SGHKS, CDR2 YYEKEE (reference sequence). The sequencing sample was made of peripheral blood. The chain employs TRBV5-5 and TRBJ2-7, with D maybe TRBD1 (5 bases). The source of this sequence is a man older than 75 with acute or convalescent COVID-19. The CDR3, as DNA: TGTGCCAGCAGCTCGCGACAGAATTACGAGCAGTACTTC. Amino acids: CASSSRQNYEQYF.